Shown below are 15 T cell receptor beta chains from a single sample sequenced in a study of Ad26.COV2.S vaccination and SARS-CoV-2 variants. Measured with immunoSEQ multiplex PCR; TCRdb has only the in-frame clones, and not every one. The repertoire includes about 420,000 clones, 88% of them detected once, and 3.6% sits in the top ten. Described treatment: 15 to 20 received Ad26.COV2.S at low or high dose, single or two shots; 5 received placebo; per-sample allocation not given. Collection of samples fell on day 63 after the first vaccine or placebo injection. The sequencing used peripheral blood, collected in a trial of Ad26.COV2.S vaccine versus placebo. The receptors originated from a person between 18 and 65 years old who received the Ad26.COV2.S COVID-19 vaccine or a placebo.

The CDR3 sequence is CASSQGYSGSGANVLTF. CDR3 DNA sequence: TGTGCCAGCAGCCAAGGTTACAGTGGCTCTGGGGCCAACGTCCTGACTTTC. The rearrangement uses TRBV4-2 and TRBJ2-6, with D hard to call. This CDR3 region has 17 residues. Between the trimmed V and J ends, which lost 1 base and 0 bases, there was a span of 10 bases. Germline loops: CDR1 LGHNA, CDR2 YNFKEQ.

The CDR3 DNA sequence: TGTGCCAGCAGTCACTCGACCGGGGAGCTGTTTTTT. This codes for CASSHSTGELFF. The chain combines TRBV7-3 with TRBJ2-2; D uncertain. Germline CDR1 is SGHTA and CDR2 is FQGTGA. The CDR3 spans 12 residues. Trimming stripped 6 bases from V and 5 bases from J, with 7 bases between.

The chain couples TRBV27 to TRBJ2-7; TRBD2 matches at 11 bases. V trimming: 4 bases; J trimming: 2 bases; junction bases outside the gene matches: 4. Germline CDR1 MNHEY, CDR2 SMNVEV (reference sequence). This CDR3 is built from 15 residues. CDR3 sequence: CASSYAGLAAYEQYF. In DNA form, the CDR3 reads TGTGCCAGCAGTTACGCGGGACTAGCGGCCTACGAGCAGTACTTC.

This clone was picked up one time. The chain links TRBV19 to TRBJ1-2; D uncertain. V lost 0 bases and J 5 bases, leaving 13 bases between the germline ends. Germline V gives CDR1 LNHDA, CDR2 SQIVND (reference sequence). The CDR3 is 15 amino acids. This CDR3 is CASSIEWAGPYGYTF. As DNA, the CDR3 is TGTGCCAGTAGTATAGAGTGGGCAGGCCCATATGGCTACACCTTC.

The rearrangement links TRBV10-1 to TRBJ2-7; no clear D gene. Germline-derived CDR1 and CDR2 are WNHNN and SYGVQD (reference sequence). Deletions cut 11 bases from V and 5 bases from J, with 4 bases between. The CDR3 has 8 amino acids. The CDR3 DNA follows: TGCGCCCCGAACGAGCAGTACTTC. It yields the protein CAPNEQYF.

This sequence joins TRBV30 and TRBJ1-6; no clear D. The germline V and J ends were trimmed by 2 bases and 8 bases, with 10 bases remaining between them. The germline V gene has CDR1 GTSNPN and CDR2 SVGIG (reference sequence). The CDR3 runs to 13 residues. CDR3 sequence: CAWSISEDSPLHF. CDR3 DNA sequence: TGTGCCTGGAGTATCTCTGAGGATTCACCCCTCCACTTT. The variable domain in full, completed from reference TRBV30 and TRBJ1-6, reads SQTIHQWPATLVQPVGSPLSLECTVEGTSNPNLYWYRQAAGRGLQLLFYSVGIGQISSEVPQNLSASRPQDRQFILSSKKLLLSDSGFYLCAWSISEDSPLHFGNGTRLTVT.

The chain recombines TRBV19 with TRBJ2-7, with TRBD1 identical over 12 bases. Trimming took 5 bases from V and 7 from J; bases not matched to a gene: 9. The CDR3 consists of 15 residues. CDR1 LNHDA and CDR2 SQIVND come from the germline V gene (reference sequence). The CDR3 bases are TGTGCCAGTAGTCCCAGGGGACAGGGGGCGGGAGAGCAGTACTTC. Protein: CASSPRGQGAGEQYF.

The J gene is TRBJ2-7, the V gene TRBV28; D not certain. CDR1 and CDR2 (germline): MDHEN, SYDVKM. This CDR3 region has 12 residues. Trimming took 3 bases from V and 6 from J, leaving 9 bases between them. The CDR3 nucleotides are TGTGCCAGCAGTTTCACCGGGCCCGAGCAGTACTTC. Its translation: CASSFTGPEQYF.

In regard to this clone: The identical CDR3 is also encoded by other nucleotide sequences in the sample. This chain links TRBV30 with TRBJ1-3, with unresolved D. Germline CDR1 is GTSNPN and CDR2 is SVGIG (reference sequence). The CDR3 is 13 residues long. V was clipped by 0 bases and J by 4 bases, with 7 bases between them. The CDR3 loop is CAWSVGQGNTIYF. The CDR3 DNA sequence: TGTGCCTGGAGTGTAGGGCAGGGAAACACCATATATTTT.

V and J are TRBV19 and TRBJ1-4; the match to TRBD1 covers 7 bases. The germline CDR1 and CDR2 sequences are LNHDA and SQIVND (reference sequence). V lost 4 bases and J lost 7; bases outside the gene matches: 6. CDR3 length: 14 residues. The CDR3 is CASSTRTGSEKLFF. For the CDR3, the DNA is TGTGCCAGTAGTACACGGACAGGTTCTGAAAAACTGTTTTTT.

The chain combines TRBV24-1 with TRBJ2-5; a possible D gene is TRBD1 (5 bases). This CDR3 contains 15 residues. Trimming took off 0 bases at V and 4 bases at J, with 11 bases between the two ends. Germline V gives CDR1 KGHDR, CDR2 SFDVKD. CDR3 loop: CATSDLTTVGETQYF. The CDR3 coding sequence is TGTGCCACCAGTGATTTGACGACAGTAGGAGAGACCCAGTACTTC.

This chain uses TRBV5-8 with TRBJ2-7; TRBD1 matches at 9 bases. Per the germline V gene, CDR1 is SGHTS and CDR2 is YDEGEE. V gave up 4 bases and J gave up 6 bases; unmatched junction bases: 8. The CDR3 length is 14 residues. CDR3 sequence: CASSMTGTGREQYF. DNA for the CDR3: TGTGCCAGCAGCATGACCGGGACAGGGCGCGAGCAGTACTTC.

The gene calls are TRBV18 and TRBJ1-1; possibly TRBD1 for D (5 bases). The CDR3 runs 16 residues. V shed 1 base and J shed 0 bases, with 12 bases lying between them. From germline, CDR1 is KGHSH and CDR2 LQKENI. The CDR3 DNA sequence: TGTGCCAGCTCACCACAGCAGGGAAGGATGAACACTGAAGCTTTCTTT. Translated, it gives CASSPQQGRMNTEAFF.

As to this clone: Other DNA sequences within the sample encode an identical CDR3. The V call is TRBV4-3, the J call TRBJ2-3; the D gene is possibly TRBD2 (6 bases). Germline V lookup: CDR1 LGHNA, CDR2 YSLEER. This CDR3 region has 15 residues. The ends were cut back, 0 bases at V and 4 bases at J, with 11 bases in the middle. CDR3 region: CASSQDWRGADTQYF. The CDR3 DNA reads TGCGCCAGCAGCCAAGATTGGCGGGGCGCAGATACGCAGTATTTT.

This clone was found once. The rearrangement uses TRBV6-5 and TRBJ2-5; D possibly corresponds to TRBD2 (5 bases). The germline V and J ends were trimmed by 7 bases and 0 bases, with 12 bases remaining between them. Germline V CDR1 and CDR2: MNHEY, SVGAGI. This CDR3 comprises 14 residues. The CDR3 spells CASTAGVYQETQYF. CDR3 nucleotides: TGTGCCAGCACGGCGGGTGTATACCAAGAGACCCAGTACTTC.